This TCR beta chain was obtained from a study of blood T cell repertoires in COVID-19. About the study: Italy, Spain and the United States were the sources of the convalescent and acute COVID-19 samples. Sources were T cells, B-cell-depleted T cells, or PBMCs; the material itself was cDNA or gDNA.

The CDR3 consists of 15 residues. Germline V CDR1 and CDR2: SGHTA, FQGNSA. The junction had 1 base not matched to a gene; V was cut back by 1 base and J by 0 bases. As handled by the study authors: For nucleated cells, counts were estimated from reference gene primer amplification. Profiling relied on immunoSEQ multiplex PCR, and the TCRdb table lists in-frame clones only, not all of them. From that table come the V and J calls and clone size; the DNA was used to work out D and trimming. Found here are over 85,000 clones, 70% to 90% of them singletons; the top ten hold 2.5% to 3.5%. The receptor's source is a man aged 50 or older with active or convalescent COVID-19. V is TRBV7-2 and J is TRBJ1-1; the match to TRBD1 covers 8 bases. Sequenced material: peripheral blood. CDR3 residues: CASSLGGQVNTEAFF. CDR3 coding DNA: TGTGCCAGCAGCTTAGGGGGACAGGTGAACACTGAAGCTTTCTTT.